The present TCR beta chain was sequenced within a study of radiotherapy plus CTLA-4 blockade in lung cancer. Here immunoSEQ multiplex PCR was the method, and the copy in TCRdb shows in-frame clones only, minus some. The sample lists under 70,000 clones; about 80% were seen once. Treatment of patients with chemo-refractory metastatic non-small-cell lung cancer consisted of focal radiation plus CTLA-4 blockade with ipilimumab. On this clone itself: What it binds is unknown.

Study-wide results and limits: Interferon-beta and early blood T cell clone dynamics reportedly predicted response best. Researchers report tumor-derived TCR clones expanding in blood after radiotherapy plus ipilimumab.

The CDR3 contains 12 residues. J is TRBJ1-2 and V is TRBV21-1. TRBV21-1 is labeled a pseudogene. This sequence was found in a human donor with non-small cell lung cancer who had a complete response to radiotherapy plus ipilimumab. The source material was peripheral blood, sampled from a patient treated with radiotherapy plus ipilimumab. CDR3 loop: CASSLLSRGYTF. DNA for the CDR3: TGTGCCAGCAGCCTCCTTTCCCGGGGCTACACCTTC.